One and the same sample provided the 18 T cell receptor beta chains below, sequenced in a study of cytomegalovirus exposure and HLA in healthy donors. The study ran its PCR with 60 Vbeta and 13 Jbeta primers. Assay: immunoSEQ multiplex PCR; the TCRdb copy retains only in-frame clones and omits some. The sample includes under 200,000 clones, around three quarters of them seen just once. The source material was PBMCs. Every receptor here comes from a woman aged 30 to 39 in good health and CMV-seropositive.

The CDR3, as DNA: TGTGCCATCAGCCCAACAGGGAGCTCCTATAATTCACCCCTCCACTTT. Its translation is CAISPTGSSYNSPLHF. The rearrangement uses TRBV10-3 and TRBJ1-6, with TRBD1 as a possible D gene (6 bases). Trimming took 6 bases from V and 0 from J, leaving 12 bases between them. In germline, CDR1 is ENHRY, CDR2 SYGVKD. The CDR3 covers 16 residues.

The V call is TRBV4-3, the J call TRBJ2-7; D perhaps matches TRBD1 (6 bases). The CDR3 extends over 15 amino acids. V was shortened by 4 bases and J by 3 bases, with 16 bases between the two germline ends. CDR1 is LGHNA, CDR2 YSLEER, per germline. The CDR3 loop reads CASSPRVAGVYEQYF. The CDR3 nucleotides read TGCGCCAGCAGCCCGCGGGTGGCAGGGGTCTACGAGCAGTACTTC.

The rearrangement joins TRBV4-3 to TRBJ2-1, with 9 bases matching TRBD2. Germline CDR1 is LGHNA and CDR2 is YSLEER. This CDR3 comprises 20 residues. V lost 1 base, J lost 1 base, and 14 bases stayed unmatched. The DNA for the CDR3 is TGCGCCAGCAGCCAAGCTTTTGCGGGGGGGCGGGTGGGTTCCTACAATGAGCAGTTCTTC. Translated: CASSQAFAGGRVGSYNEQFF.

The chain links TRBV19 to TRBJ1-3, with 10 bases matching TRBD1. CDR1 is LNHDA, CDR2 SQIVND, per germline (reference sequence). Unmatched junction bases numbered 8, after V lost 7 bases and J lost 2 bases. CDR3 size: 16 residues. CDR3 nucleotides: TGTGCCAGTACCTTGCCCGGGACAGGGGCTGGAAACACCATATATTTT. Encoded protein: CASTLPGTGAGNTIYF.

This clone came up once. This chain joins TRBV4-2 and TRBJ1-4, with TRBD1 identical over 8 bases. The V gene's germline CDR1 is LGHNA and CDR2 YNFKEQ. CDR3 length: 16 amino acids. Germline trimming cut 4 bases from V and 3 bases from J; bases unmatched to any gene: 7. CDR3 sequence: CASSLPRGQANEKLFF. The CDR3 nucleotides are TGTGCCAGCAGCCTCCCCAGGGGACAGGCTAATGAAAAACTGTTTTTT.

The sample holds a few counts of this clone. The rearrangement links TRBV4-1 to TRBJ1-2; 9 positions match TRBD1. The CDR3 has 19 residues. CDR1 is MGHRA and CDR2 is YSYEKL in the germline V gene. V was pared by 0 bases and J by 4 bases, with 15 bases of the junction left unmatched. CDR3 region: CASSQEGGAYRGRLYGYTF. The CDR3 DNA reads TGCGCCAGCAGCCAAGAAGGGGGGGCCTACAGGGGGCGACTCTATGGCTACACCTTC.

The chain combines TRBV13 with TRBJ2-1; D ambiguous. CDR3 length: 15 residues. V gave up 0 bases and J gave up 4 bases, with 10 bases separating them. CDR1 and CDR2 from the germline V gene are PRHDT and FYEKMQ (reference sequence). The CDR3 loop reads CASSLGAGPYNEQFF. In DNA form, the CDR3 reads TGTGCCAGCAGCTTAGGCGCCGGTCCTTACAATGAGCAGTTCTTC.

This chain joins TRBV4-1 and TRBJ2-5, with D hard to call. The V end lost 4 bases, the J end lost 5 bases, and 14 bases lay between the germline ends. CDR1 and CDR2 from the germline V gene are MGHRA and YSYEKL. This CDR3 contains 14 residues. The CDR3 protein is CASSRAPMLETQYF. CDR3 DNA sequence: TGCGCCAGCAGCCGGGCACCGATGCTGGAGACCCAGTACTTC.

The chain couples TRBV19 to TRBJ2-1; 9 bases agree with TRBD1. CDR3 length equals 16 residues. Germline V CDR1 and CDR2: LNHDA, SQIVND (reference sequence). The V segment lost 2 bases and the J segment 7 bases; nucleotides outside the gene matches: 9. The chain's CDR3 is CASSILPGQGENEQFF. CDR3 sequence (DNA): TGTGCCAGTAGTATACTTCCGGGACAGGGTGAGAATGAGCAGTTCTTC.

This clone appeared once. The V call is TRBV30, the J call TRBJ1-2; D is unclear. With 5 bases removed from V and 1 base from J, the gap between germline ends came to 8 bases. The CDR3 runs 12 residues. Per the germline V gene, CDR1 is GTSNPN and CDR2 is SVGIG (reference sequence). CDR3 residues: CAWGRFNYGYTF. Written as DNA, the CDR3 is TGTGCCTGGGGCAGGTTTAACTATGGCTACACCTTC.

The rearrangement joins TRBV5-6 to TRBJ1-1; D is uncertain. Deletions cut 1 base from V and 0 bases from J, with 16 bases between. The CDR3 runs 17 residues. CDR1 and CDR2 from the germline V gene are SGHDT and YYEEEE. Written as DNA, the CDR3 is TGTGCCAGCAGCTTGCAACAGCTACTTGACGTGAACACTGAAGCTTTCTTT. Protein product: CASSLQQLLDVNTEAFF.

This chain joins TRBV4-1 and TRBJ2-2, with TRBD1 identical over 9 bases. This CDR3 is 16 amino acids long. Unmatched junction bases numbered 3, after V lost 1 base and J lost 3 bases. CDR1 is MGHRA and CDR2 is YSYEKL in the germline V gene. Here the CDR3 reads CASSQGQGGYTGELFF. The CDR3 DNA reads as TGCGCCAGCAGCCAAGGACAGGGGGGATACACCGGGGAGCTGTTTTTT.

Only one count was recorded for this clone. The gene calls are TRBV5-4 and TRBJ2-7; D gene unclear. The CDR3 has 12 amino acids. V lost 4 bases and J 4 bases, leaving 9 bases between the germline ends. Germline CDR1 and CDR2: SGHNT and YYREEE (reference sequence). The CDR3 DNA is TGTGCCAGCAGCCTTCTACCTTACGAGCAGTACTTC. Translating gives CASSLLPYEQYF.

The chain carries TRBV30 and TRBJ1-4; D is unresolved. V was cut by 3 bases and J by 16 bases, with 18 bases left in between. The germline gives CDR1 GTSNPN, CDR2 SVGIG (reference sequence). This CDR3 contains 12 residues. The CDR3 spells CAWSHGSIKRFF. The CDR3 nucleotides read TGTGCCTGGAGCCACGGGAGCATTAAAAGGTTTTTT.

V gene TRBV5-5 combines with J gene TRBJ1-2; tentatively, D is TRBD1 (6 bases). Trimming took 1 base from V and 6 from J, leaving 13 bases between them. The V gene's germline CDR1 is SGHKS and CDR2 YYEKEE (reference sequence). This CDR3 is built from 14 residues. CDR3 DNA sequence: TGTGCCAGCAGCTTGAACAGGGCGGCGGATGGCTACACCTTC. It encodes CASSLNRAADGYTF. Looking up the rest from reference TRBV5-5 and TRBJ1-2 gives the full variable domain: DAGVTQSPTHLIKTRGQQVTLRCSPISGHKSVSWYQQVLGQGPQFIFQYYEKEERGRGNFPDRFSARQFPNYSSELNVNALLLGDSALYLCASSLNRAADGYTFGSGTRLTVV.

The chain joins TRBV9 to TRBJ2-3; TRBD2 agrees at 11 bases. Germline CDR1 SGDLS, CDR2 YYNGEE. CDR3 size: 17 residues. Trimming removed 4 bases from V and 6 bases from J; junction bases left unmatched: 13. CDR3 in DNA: TGTGCCAGCAGCCAGGCTAGCGGGAGGACCCGCCAGGATACGCAGTATTTT. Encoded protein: CASSQASGRTRQDTQYF.

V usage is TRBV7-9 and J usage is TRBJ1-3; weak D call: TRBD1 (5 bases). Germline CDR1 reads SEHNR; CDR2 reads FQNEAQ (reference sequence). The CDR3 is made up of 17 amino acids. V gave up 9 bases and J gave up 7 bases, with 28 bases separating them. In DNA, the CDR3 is TGTGCCAGTAGAGCGGGGACCCCAACCTTCGATTTGAACACCATATATTTT. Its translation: CASRAGTPTFDLNTIYF. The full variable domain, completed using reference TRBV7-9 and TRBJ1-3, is DTGVSQNPRHKITKRGQNVTFRCDPISEHNRLYWYRQTLGQGPEFLTYFQNEAQLEKSRLLSDRFSAERPKGSFSTLEIQRTEQGDSAMYLCASRAGTPTFDLNTIYFGEGSWLTVV.

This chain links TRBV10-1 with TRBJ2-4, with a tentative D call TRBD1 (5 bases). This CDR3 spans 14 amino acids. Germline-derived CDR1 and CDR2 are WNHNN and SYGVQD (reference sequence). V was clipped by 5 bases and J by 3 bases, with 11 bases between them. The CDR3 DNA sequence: TGCGCCAGCAGTAGACAGAGTTACAAAAACATTCAGTACTTC. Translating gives CASSRQSYKNIQYF.